Listed here are 11 T cell receptor beta chains from one sample, sequenced in a study of vaccination and CD4 T cells after COVID-19. Described treatment: approximately 10-day PBMC culture with coronavirus spike peptide pools or control peptides (ViraFEST assay). The antigens of these receptors remain unknown. Sequencing of cultured CD4+ T cell DNA used the Oncomine TCR Beta short-read assay. TCRdb independently ran MiXCR on the PCR reads; one entry per CDR3 protein. The sample carries 12,000 or so distinct CDR3 sequences, 50% recorded once. The sequenced material came from CD4+ T cells from blood, cultured in vitro. The receptors originated from a human donor who had recovered from COVID-19.

V and J are TRBV20-1 and TRBJ2-3; 8 bases agree with TRBD2. Germline values: CDR1 DFQATT, CDR2 SNEGSKA (reference sequence). The CDR3 is made up of 14 amino acids. V shed 6 bases and J 1 base; nucleotides not matched to a gene: 6. The CDR3 here is CSACLTSGTDTQYF. CDR3 coding DNA: TGCAGTGCCTGTCTGACTAGCGGCACAGATACGCAGTATTTT.

This clonotype was observed a few times. The chain couples TRBV25-1 to TRBJ2-1; tentative D call: TRBD2 (6 bases). Trimming shortened V by 8 bases and J by 0 bases, and 14 bases separated the two germline ends. Looked up from germline, CDR1 is MGHDK and CDR2 is SYGVNS. The CDR3 runs 15 residues. The CDR3, as DNA: TGTGCCAGCGCCGGGACTTCCAGCTCCTACAATGAGCAGTTCTTC. It yields the protein CASAGTSSSYNEQFF.

This chain uses TRBV30 with TRBJ1-6; perhaps TRBD1 as D (5 bases). Germline V gives CDR1 GTSNPN, CDR2 SVGIG (reference sequence). The length of the CDR3 is 14 residues. V shed 1 base and J shed 6 bases, with 10 bases lying between them. The CDR3 protein is CAWSGPGSNSPLHF. The CDR3 DNA reads TGTGCCTGGAGTGGTCCAGGGTCTAATTCACCCCTCCACTTT.

The chain employs TRBV2 and TRBJ2-6; possibly TRBD2 for D (6 bases). CDR1 is SNHLY, CDR2 FYNNEI, per germline. The CDR3 is made up of 15 amino acids. V gave up 3 bases and J gave up 4 bases, with 10 bases separating them. The CDR3 reads CASSEGGSGANVLTF. CDR3 in DNA: TGTGCCAGCAGTGAGGGGGGATCCGGGGCCAACGTCCTGACTTTC. The whole variable domain, remainder taken from reference TRBV2 and TRBJ2-6, is EPEVTQTPSHQVTQMGQEVILRCVPISNHLYFYWYRQILGQKVEFLVSFYNNEISEKSEIFDDQFSVERPDGSNFTLKIRSTKLEDSAMYFCASSEGGSGANVLTFGAGSRLTVL.

This clonotype was picked up a small number of times. This chain connects TRBV20-1 to TRBJ2-7; D tentatively fits TRBD1 or TRBD2 (5 bases each). V dropped 5 bases and J dropped 3 bases, with 20 bases sitting between them. The germline V gene encodes CDR1 DFQATT and CDR2 SNEGSKA (reference sequence). This CDR3 is 15 amino acids long. CDR3 nucleotide sequence: TGCAGTGCTCCCCGTCGGGGCTCCCTTTACTACGAGCAGTACTTC. As protein: CSAPRRGSLYYEQYF.

The chain links TRBV6-5 to TRBJ2-7; the match to TRBD1 covers 9 bases. Germline CDR1 MNHEY, CDR2 SVGAGI. This CDR3 has 15 residues. After removal of 6 bases from V and 5 bases from J, the junction contained 11 bases not matched to a gene. The CDR3 region is CASSYTGTGTHEQYF. The DNA for the CDR3 is TGTGCCAGCAGCTACACCGGGACAGGGACCCACGAGCAGTACTTC.

The V call is TRBV19, the J call TRBJ1-1; TRBD1 matches 7 bases. With V trimmed by 7 bases and J by 1 base, 6 bases remained unmatched. CDR3 length: 14 amino acids. CDR1 and CDR2 (germline): LNHDA, SQIVND (reference sequence). The CDR3 reads CASTSQGRNTEAFF. The CDR3 coding sequence is TGTGCCAGTACCTCACAGGGGAGGAACACTGAAGCTTTCTTT. Using reference TRBV19 and TRBJ1-1 for the parts outside the CDR3, the full variable domain is DGGITQSPKYLFRKEGQNVTLSCEQNLNHDAMYWYRQDPGQGLRLIYYSQIVNDFQKGDIAEGYSVSREKKESFPLTVTSAQKNPTAFYLCASTSQGRNTEAFFGQGTRLTVV.

The rearrangement joins TRBV4-2 to TRBJ2-3; tentative D call: TRBD2 (6 bases). The CDR3 extends over 17 amino acids. Trimming cost V 0 bases and J 2 bases, with 15 bases left between them. Germline-derived CDR1 and CDR2 are LGHNA and YNFKEQ. The CDR3 reads CASSQEPLARITDTQYF. The CDR3 DNA is TGTGCCAGCAGCCAAGAGCCCCTAGCGAGAATCACAGATACGCAGTATTTT.

J is TRBJ2-1 and V is TRBV7-2, with D hard to call. Trimming stripped 5 bases from V and 12 bases from J, with 11 bases between. Germline V gives CDR1 SGHTA, CDR2 FQGNSA. This CDR3 has 11 amino acids. The CDR3 spells CASSLLMRQFF. The CDR3 nucleotides read TGTGCCAGCAGCCTGCTTATGCGGCAGTTCTTC.

V and J are TRBV12-3 or TRBV12-4 and TRBJ1-2; TRBD1 is a possible D gene (5 bases). The V gene lost 6 bases and the J gene lost 2 bases, with 10 bases spanning the gap. This CDR3 is 13 amino acids long. The CDR3 loop reads CASSEDSNYGYTF. CDR3 coding DNA: TGTGCCAGCAGCGAAGACAGCAACTATGGCTACACCTTC.

The chain's CDR3 is CASKASGTSNTGELFF. CDR3 DNA: TGTGCCAGTAAAGCTAGCGGAACCTCTAACACCGGGGAGCTGTTTTTT. The chain is built from TRBV19 and TRBJ2-2; 7 positions agree with TRBD2. The V segment lost 7 bases and the J segment 2 bases; nucleotides outside the gene matches: 10. The CDR3 consists of 16 residues. The germline V gene has CDR1 LNHDA and CDR2 SQIVND (reference sequence).